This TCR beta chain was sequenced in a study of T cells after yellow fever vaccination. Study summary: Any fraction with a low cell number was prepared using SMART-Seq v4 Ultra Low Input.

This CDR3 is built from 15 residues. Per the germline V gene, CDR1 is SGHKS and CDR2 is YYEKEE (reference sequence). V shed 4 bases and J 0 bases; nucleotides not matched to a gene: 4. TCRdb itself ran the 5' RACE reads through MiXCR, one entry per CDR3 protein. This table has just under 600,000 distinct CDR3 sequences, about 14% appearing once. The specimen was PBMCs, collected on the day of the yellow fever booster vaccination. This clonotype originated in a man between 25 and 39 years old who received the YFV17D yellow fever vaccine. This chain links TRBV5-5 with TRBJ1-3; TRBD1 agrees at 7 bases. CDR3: CASSARDSSGNTIYF. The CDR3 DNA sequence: TGTGCCAGCAGCGCCCGGGACAGCTCTGGAAACACCATATATTTT.